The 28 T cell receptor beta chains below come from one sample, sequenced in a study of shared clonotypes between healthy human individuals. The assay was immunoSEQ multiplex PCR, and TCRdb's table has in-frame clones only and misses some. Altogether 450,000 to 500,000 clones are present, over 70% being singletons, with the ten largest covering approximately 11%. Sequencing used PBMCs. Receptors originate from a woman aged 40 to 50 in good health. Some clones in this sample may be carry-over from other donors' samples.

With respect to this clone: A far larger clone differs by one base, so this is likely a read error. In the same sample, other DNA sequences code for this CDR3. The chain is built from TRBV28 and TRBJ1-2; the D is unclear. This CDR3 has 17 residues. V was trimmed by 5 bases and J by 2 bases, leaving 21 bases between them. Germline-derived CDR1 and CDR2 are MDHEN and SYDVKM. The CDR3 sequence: CASSLRNLGLGNYGYTF. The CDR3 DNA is TGTGCCAGCAGTCTCCGAAACCTTGGTTTGGGGAACTATGGCTACACCTTC.

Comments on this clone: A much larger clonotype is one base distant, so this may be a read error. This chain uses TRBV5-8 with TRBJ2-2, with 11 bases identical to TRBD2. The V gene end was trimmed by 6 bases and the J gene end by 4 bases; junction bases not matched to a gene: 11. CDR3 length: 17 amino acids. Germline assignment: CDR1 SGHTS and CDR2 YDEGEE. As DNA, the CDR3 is TGTGCCAGCATCTCCCTCGGGACTAGCGGTTCCACCGGGGAGCTGTTTTTT. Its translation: CASISLGTSGSTGELFF. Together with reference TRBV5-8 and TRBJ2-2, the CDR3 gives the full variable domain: EAGVTQSPTHLIKTRGQQATLRCSPISGHTSVYWYQQALGLGLQFLLWYDEGEERNRGNFPPRFSGRQFPNYSSELNVNALELEDSALYLCASISLGTSGSTGELFFGEGSRLTVL.

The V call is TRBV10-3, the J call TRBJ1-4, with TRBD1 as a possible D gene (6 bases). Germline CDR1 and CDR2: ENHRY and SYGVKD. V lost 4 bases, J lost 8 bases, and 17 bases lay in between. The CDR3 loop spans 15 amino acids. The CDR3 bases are TGTGCCATCAGTGCTACAGGGTCGGCAGAGGAAAAACTGTTTTTT. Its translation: CAISATGSAEEKLFF.

CDR3 loop: CASSLAEGLYGYTF. The CDR3 nucleotides read TGTGCCAGCAGCTTGGCCGAGGGGCTCTATGGCTACACCTTC. V gene TRBV11-2 combines with J gene TRBJ1-2, with D possibly matching TRBD1 (5 bases). The V gene lost 3 bases and the J gene lost 4 bases, with 12 bases spanning the gap. The V gene's germline CDR1 is SGHAT and CDR2 FQNNGV. The CDR3 loop spans 14 amino acids.

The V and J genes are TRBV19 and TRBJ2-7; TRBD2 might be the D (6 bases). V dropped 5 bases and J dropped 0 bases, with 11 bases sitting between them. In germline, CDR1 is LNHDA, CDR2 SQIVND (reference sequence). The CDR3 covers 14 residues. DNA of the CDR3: TGTGCCAGTAGTCCCGGAGGGGCCTCCTACGAGCAGTACTTC. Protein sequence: CASSPGGASYEQYF.

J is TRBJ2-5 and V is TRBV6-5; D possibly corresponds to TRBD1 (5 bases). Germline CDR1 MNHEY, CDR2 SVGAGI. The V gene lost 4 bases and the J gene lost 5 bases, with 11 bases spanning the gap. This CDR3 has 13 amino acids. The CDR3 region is CASSLQGSETQYF. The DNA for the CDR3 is TGTGCCAGCAGTTTGCAGGGATCGGAGACCCAGTACTTC.

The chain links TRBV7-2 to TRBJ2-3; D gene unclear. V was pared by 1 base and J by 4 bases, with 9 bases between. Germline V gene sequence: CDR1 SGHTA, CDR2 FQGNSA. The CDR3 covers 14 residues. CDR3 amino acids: CASSLDVPPDTQYF. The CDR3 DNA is TGTGCCAGCAGCTTAGACGTTCCGCCAGATACGCAGTATTTT.

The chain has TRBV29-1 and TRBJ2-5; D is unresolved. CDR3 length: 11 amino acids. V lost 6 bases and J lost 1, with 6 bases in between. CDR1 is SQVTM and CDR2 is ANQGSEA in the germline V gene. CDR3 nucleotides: TGCAGCGTGGACGTCCAAGAGACCCAGTACTTC. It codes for CSVDVQETQYF. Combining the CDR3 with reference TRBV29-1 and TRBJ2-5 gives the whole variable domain SAVISQKPSRDICQRGTSLTIQCQVDSQVTMMFWYRQQPGQSLTLIATANQGSEATYESGFVIDKFPISRPNLTFSTLTVSNMSPEDSSIYLCSVDVQETQYFGPGTRLLVL.

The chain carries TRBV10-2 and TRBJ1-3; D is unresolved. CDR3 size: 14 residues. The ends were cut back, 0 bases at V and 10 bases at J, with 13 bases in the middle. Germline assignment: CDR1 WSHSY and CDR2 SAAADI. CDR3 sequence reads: CASSESGDGRTIYF. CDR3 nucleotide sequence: TGCGCCAGCAGTGAGTCGGGCGACGGGCGGACCATATATTTT.

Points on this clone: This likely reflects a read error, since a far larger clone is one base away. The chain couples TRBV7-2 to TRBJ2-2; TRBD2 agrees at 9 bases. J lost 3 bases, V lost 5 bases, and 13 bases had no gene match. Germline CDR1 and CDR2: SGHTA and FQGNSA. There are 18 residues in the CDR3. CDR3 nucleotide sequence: TGTGCCAGCAGCCTAAGGGGGCGGGAGGGCCGAGACACCGGGGAGCTGTTTTTT. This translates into CASSLRGREGRDTGELFF.

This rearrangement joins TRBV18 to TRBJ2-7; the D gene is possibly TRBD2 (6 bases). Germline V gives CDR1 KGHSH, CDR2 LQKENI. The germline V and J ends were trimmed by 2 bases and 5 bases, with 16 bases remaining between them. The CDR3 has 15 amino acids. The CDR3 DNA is TGTGCCAGCTCACCAAGAGCGGGTGGGACCCACGAGCAGTACTTC. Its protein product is CASSPRAGGTHEQYF.

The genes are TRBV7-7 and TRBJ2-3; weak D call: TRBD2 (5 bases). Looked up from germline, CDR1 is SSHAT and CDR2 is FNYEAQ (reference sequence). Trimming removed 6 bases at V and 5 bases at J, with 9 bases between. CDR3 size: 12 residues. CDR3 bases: TGTGCCAGCAGTCCCGGAGGAGATACGCAGTATTTT. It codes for CASSPGGDTQYF.

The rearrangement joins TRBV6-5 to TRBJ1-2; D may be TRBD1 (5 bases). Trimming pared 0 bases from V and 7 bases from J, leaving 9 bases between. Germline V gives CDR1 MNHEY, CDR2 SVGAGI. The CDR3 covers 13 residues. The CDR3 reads CASSYSLGGGYTF. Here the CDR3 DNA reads TGTGCCAGCAGTTACTCGTTGGGGGGTGGCTACACCTTC.

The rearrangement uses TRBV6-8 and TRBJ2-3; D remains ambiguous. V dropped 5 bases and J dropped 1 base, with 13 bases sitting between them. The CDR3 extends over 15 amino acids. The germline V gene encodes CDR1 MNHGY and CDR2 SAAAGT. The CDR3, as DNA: TGTGCCAGCAGTCCCCCCGGGCGGCGCACAGATACGCAGTATTTT. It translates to CASSPPGRRTDTQYF.

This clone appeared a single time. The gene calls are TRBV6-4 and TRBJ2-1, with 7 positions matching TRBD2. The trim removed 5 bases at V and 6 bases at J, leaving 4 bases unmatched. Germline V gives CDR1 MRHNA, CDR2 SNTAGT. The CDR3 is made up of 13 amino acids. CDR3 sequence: CASSPGEGNEQFF. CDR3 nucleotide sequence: TGTGCCAGCAGTCCCGGGGAGGGCAATGAGCAGTTCTTC.

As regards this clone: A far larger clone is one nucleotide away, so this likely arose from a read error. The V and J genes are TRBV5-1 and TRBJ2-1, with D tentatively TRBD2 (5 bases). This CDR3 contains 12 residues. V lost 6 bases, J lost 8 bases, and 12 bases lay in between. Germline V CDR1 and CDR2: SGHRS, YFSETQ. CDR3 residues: CASMATRDEQFF. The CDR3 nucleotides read TGCGCCAGCATGGCCACTAGGGATGAGCAGTTCTTC.

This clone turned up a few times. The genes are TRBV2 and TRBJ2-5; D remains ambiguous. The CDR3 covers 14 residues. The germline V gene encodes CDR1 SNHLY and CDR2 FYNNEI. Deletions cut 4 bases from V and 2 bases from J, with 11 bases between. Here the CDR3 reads CASSVQGPQETQYF. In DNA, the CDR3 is TGTGCCAGCAGTGTCCAAGGGCCGCAAGAGACCCAGTACTTC.

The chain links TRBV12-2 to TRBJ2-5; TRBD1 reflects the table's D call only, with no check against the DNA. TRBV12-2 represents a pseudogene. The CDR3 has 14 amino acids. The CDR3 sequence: CASRIPDRSRAQYF. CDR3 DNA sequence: TGTGCAAGTCGAATACCAGACAGGTCGCGGGCCCAGTACTTC.

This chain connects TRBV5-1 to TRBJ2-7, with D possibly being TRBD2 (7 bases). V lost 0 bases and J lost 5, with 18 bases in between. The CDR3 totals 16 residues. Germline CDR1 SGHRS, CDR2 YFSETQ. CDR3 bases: TGCGCCAGCAGCTTGGCCGGGGGGCGAATGGTCGACGAGCAGTACTTC. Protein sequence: CASSLAGGRMVDEQYF.

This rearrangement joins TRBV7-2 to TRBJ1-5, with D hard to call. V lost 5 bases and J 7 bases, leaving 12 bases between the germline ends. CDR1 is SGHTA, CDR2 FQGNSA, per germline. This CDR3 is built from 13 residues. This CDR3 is CASSHEPSQPQHF. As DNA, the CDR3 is TGTGCCAGCAGCCACGAACCCTCCCAGCCCCAGCATTTT.

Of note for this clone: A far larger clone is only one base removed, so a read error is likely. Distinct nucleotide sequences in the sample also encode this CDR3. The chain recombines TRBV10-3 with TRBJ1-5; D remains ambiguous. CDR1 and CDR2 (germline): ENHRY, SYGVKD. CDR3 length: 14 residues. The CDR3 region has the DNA TGCGCCATCAGTGAGTCCGACGGAGATCAGCCCCAGCATTTT. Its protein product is CAISESDGDQPQHF.

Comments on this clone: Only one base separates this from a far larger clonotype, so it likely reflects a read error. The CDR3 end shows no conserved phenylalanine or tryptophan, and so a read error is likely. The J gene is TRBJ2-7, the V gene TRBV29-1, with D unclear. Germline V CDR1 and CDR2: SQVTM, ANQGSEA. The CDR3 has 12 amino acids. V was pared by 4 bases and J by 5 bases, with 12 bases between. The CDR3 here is CSVVTASDEQYL. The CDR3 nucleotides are TGCAGCGTTGTCACCGCCAGCGACGAGCAGTACCTC.

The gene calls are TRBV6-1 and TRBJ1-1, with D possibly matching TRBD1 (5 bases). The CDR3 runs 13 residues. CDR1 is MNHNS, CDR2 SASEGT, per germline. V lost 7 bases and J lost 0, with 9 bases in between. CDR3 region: CASMTEVNTEAFF. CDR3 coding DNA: TGTGCCAGCATGACAGAAGTGAACACTGAAGCTTTCTTT.

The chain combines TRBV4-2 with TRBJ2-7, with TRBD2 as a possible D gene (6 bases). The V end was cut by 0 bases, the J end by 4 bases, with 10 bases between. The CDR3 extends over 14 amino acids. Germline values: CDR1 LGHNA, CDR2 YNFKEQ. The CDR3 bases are TGTGCCAGCAGCCAAGATAAGGGGAGGTACGAGCAGTACTTC. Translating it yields CASSQDKGRYEQYF.

The CDR3 bases are TGTGCCAGCAGACAAAAACCCGGGACTAGCGAGAATAATGAGCAGTTCTTC. It specifies CASRQKPGTSENNEQFF. V is TRBV7-6 and J is TRBJ2-1; TRBD2 aligns across 10 bases. Germline loops: CDR1 SGHVS, CDR2 FNYEAQ. V dropped 6 bases and J dropped 7; count of bases not matched to a gene: 15. This CDR3 contains 17 residues.

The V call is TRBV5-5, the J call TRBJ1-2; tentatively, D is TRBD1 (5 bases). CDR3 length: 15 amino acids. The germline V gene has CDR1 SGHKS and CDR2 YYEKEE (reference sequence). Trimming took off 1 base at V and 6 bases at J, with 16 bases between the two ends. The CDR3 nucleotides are TGTGCCAGCAGCTTGAACGGGGAAAGGGACCATGGCTACACCTTC. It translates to CASSLNGERDHGYTF.

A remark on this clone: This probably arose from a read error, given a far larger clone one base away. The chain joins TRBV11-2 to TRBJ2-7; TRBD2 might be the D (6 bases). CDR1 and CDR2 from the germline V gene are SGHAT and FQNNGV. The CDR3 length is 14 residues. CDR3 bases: TGTGCCAGCAGCTTACAGCGGGCCTCCTACAAGCAGTACTTC. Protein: CASSLQRASYKQYF. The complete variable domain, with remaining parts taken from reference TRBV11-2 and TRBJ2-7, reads EAGVAQSPRYKIIEKRQSVAFWCNPISGHATLYWYQQILGQGPKLLIQFQNNGVVDDSQLPKDRFSAERLKGVDSTLKIQPAKLEDSAVYLCASSLQRASYKQYFGPGTRLTVT.

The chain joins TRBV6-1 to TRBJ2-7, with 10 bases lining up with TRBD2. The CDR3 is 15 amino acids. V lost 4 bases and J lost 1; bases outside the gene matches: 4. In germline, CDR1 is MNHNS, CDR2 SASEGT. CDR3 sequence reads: CASSVASGSSYEQYF. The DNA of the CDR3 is TGTGCCAGCAGTGTTGCTAGCGGGAGTTCCTACGAGCAGTACTTC.